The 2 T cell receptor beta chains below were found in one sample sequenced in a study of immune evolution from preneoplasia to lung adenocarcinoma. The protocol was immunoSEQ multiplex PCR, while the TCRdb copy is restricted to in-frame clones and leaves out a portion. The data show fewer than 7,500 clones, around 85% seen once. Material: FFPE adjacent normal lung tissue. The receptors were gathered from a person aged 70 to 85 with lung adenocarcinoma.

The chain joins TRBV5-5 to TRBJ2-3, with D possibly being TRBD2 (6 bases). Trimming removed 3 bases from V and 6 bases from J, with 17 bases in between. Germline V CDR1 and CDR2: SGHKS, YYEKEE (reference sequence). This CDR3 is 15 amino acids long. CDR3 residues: CASSYSTRVPDTQYF. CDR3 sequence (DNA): TGTGCCAGCAGCTACTCGACTAGGGTTCCCGATACGCAGTATTTT. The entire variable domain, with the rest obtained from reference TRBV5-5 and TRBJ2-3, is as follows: DAGVTQSPTHLIKTRGQQVTLRCSPISGHKSVSWYQQVLGQGPQFIFQYYEKEERGRGNFPDRFSARQFPNYSSELNVNALLLGDSALYLCASSYSTRVPDTQYFGPGTRLTVL.

CDR3: CASSQDRRTQYF. CDR3 sequence (DNA): TGTGCCAGCAGCCAAGATCGAAGGACCCAGTACTTC. The chain couples TRBV4-2 to TRBJ2-5; D gene ambiguous. The V end was cut by 0 bases, the J end by 7 bases, with 6 bases between. The germline V gene encodes CDR1 LGHNA and CDR2 YNFKEQ. CDR3 size: 12 residues.